A single sample gave rise to the 10 T cell receptor beta chains below, sequenced in a study of neurological immune-mediated disorders. From the 5' RACE reads, TCRdb called clonotypes with MiXCR, one entry per CDR3 protein. The table records over 45,000 distinct CDR3 sequences, about 25% of them present only once. The sample was PBMCs. The source of these receptors is an older woman in good health.

This clonotype has at least ten counts. V and J are TRBV5-1 and TRBJ1-5; D uncertain. This CDR3 is built from 13 residues. CDR1 is SGHRS, CDR2 YFSETQ, per germline. Trimming stripped 3 bases from V and 0 bases from J, with 4 bases between. Here the CDR3 DNA reads TGCGCCAGCAGCTCCGATAGCAATCAGCCCCAGCATTTT. Its protein product is CASSSDSNQPQHF. Based on the CDR3 plus reference TRBV5-1 and TRBJ1-5, the full variable domain is KAGVTQTPRYLIKTRGQQVTLSCSPISGHRSVSWYQQTPGQGLQFLFEYFSETQRNKGNFPGRFSGRQFSNSRSEMNVSTLELGDSALYLCASSSDSNQPQHFGDGTRLSIL.

This chain joins TRBV20-1 and TRBJ2-7; unclear D gene. Germline V lookup: CDR1 DFQATT, CDR2 SNEGSKA (reference sequence). This CDR3 is 13 amino acids long. The V gene lost 0 bases and the J gene lost 3 bases, with 9 bases spanning the gap. The CDR3 loop reads CSARDRWCYEQYF. CDR3 bases: TGCAGTGCTAGAGATCGGTGGTGCTACGAGCAGTACTTC.

This clonotype was counted at least ten times. The chain has TRBV6-5 and TRBJ2-7; 13 nucleotides line up with TRBD2. Germline CDR1 and CDR2: MNHEY and SVGAGI. CDR3 length: 17 residues. The V gene end was trimmed by 6 bases and the J gene end by 6 bases; junction bases not matched to a gene: 14. CDR3 region: CASSRLRTSGSLREQYF. In nucleotides, the CDR3 is TGTGCCAGCAGCAGGCTCCGGACTAGCGGGAGCCTGCGCGAGCAGTACTTC.

This clonotype was observed many times. The J gene is TRBJ2-2, the V gene TRBV11-2; TRBD1 matches 7 bases. CDR3 length: 15 amino acids. The V gene's germline CDR1 is SGHAT and CDR2 FQNNGV. V lost 5 bases to trimming and J lost 3 bases; unmatched junction nucleotides: 6. In DNA form, the CDR3 reads TGTGCCAGCAGCCGGGGACAGTGGGACACCGGGGAGCTGTTTTTT. Its protein product is CASSRGQWDTGELFF.

The table lists this clonotype with many counts. V gene TRBV5-1 combines with J gene TRBJ2-4, with a weak D call TRBD2 (6 bases). V was shortened by 4 bases and J by 6 bases, with 17 bases between the two germline ends. The length of the CDR3 is 15 residues. Germline V gene data show CDR1 as SGHRS and CDR2 as YFSETQ. The CDR3 here is CASSPGTGGINIQYF. The CDR3 DNA reads as TGCGCCAGCAGCCCCGGGACTGGAGGCATAAACATTCAGTACTTC.

This clonotype occurred many times. The CDR3 region is CATSRASPVGRGSYNEQFF. The CDR3, as DNA: TGTGCCACCAGCAGAGCCTCCCCGGTAGGGCGTGGGTCCTACAATGAGCAGTTCTTC. The chain couples TRBV15 to TRBJ2-1; no firm D call. This CDR3 comprises 19 residues. Germline V gene data show CDR1 as LNHNV and CDR2 as YYDKDF (reference sequence). V lost 1 base, J lost 1 base, and 20 bases lay in between.

This clonotype was counted many times. The chain couples TRBV5-1 to TRBJ1-5, with D tentatively TRBD1 (6 bases). V gave up 0 bases and J gave up 5 bases, with 9 bases separating them. This CDR3 comprises 14 residues. Germline V gene lookup returns CDR1 SGHRS and CDR2 YFSETQ. The CDR3: CASSLEGGHQPQHF. CDR3 DNA sequence: TGCGCCAGCAGCTTGGAGGGGGGTCATCAGCCCCAGCATTTT.

This clonotype was picked up many times. The chain recombines TRBV5-5 with TRBJ1-1; no clear D. Trimming cost V 3 bases and J 1 base, with 10 bases left between them. Germline CDR1 SGHKS, CDR2 YYEKEE (reference sequence). This CDR3 spans 14 amino acids. The CDR3 DNA sequence: TGTGCCAGCAGCTCCCTTGCGGAGAACACTGAAGCTTTCTTT. Translated, it gives CASSSLAENTEAFF.

This clonotype was picked up many times. V and J are TRBV7-9 and TRBJ2-7; possibly TRBD2 for D (5 bases). Trimming shortened V by 5 bases and J by 7 bases, and 21 bases separated the two germline ends. The germline V gene has CDR1 SEHNR and CDR2 FQNEAQ (reference sequence). The CDR3 has 15 amino acids. The CDR3 spells CASSKGEAGSREQYF. Written as DNA, the CDR3 is TGTGCCAGCAGCAAGGGAGAGGCCGGCAGTCGAGAGCAGTACTTC.

This clonotype appeared a single time. V gene TRBV7-2 combines with J gene TRBJ2-2; D might be TRBD2 (5 bases). CDR3 length: 16 amino acids. Trimming pared 0 bases from V and 3 bases from J, leaving 11 bases between. Germline lookup yields CDR1 SGHTA and CDR2 FQGNSA. This CDR3 reads CASSLAVLGDTGELFF. As DNA, the CDR3 is TGTGCCAGCAGCTTAGCGGTACTCGGGGACACCGGGGAGCTGTTTTTT.